The clone carrying this T cell receptor beta chain is medium-sized (0.01 to 0.1%). No antigen is known for it. The sample originates from a study of T-cell memory formation after mild COVID-19. CDR3 length: 18 amino acids. Germline assignment: CDR1 SGHRS and CDR2 YFSETQ. V was clipped by 4 bases and J by 5 bases; unmatched bases: 10. The study, taken as a whole, reports: Later expanders leaned CD4+, whereas clones that contracted between day 15 and 85 were balanced CD4/CD8.

TCRdb reprocessed the 5' RACE reads with MiXCR, giving one entry per CDR3 protein. Of around 53,000 distinct CDR3 sequences in the sample, more than 10% were seen once. This sequence was found in a man between 18 and 35 years old who had mild COVID-19 (a few samples of this study predate the infection). Cell type and time point are not known. The J gene is TRBJ2-2, the V gene TRBV5-1; 14 bases map to TRBD2. Source material: PBMCs or a T cell subset sorted from them (not recorded which). The CDR3 DNA follows: TGCGCCAGCAGCCCCTTCGGGACTAGCGGGGGAGGAACCGGGGAGCTGTTTTTT. It codes for CASSPFGTSGGGTGELFF. Looking up the rest from reference TRBV5-1 and TRBJ2-2 gives the full variable domain: KAGVTQTPRYLIKTRGQQVTLSCSPISGHRSVSWYQQTPGQGLQFLFEYFSETQRNKGNFPGRFSGRQFSNSRSEMNVSTLELGDSALYLCASSPFGTSGGGTGELFFGEGSRLTVL.